Listed below are T cell receptor beta chains from one sample, sequenced in a study of molecular identifiers for immune sequencing clone quantification. TCRdb reprocessed the PCR reads with MiXCR, giving one entry per CDR3 protein. The sample has approximately 500,000 distinct CDR3 sequences, 20% to 25% seen once. Sequenced: naive CD8+ T cells from blood, with Jurkat cell RNA spiked in. These receptors originate from a human donor in good health. Some libraries in this study had Jurkat cell RNA spiked in. The conserved cysteine and the conserved F or W are not part of the CDR3 here. A D gene is named only where the DNA matches it firmly.

>TRBD2|TRBV29-1|TRBJ2-5
SVEVAGTPETQY
>-|TRBV24-1|TRBJ2-3
ATSDRGGVTDTQY
>TRBD1|TRBV6-5|TRBJ2-2
ASRAGTGFTGELF
>-|TRBV11-2|TRBJ1-1
ASSLDALMRTEAF
>TRBD2|TRBV7-8|TRBJ2-5
ASSQTGLAGEETQY
>-|TRBV6-2/TRBV6-3|TRBJ1-3
ASSYVVGSGNTIY
>-|TRBV30|TRBJ2-7
AWSVDISTYEQY
>-|TRBV7-9|TRBJ2-3
ASSSAEGRGTDTQY
>-|TRBV20-1|TRBJ1-6
SASLRGNSPLH
>TRBD1|TRBV7-9|TRBJ1-5
ASSPTGTGNQPQH
>-|TRBV5-6|TRBJ2-1
ASSFGLNEQF
>-|TRBV7-3|TRBJ2-7
ASSPGGDYSFSYEQY
>-|TRBV11-2|TRBJ2-3
ASSLMSAGRGTDTQY
>TRBD1|TRBV7-9|TRBJ2-7
ASSSTGGESYEQY
>-|TRBV5-4|TRBJ2-7
ASRGGGSDYEQY
>-|TRBV28|TRBJ2-3
ASSFFQTDTQY
>-|TRBV15|TRBJ2-7
ATRGAGSYEQY
>TRBD1|TRBV3-1|TRBJ1-2
ASSQDLRTGVDGYT
>-|TRBV29-1|TRBJ2-1
SVVRPSYNEQF
>-|TRBV13|TRBJ1-3
ASSLLTDRLSGNTIY
>-|TRBV5-1|TRBJ1-1
ASSLASRENTEAF
>TRBD2|TRBV5-4|TRBJ2-3
ASSSLAGGMGTDTQY
>-|TRBV4-3|TRBJ2-1
ASSQDAPGARF
>-|TRBV9|TRBJ2-7
ASSGPGSPYEQY
>TRBD2|TRBV28|TRBJ2-7
ASSLLTSGSYEQY
>-|TRBV6-1|TRBJ1-4
ASSEDGSPNEKLF
>-|TRBV7-9|TRBJ2-7
ASSLASEHEQY
>-|TRBV4-1|TRBJ1-1
ASSQDLYWEAF
>-|TRBV13|TRBJ2-5
ASSQGTSRLNQETQY
>-|TRBV12-3/TRBV12-4|TRBJ1-1
ASSFRLGAEAF
>-|TRBV5-6|TRBJ1-5
ASSLGLQVSGGRNQPQH
>TRBD1|TRBV18|TRBJ2-7
ASSADRGGEQY
>TRBD1|TRBV15|TRBJ1-5
ATSDRGRGDQPQH
>TRBD2|TRBV4-2|TRBJ2-3
ASSPRESSGGPDTQY
>-|TRBV5-1|TRBJ2-3
ASSLDATTSTDTQY
>-|TRBV30|TRBJ2-7
AWSSDSNAYEQY
>-|TRBV20-1|TRBJ2-7
SAKREASYEQY
>TRBD2|TRBV20-1|TRBJ2-7
SARATSGGYEQY
>TRBD1|TRBV20-1|TRBJ1-5
SARPQGAGHQPQH
>TRBD1|TRBV6-5|TRBJ1-1
ASSLRQGLNTEAF
>-|TRBV20-1|TRBJ2-5
SAIKMREQETQY
>-|TRBV20-1|TRBJ1-2
SAEGTHGYT
>TRBD1|TRBV18|TRBJ2-1
AGSFRDSTYNEQF
>-|TRBV5-6|TRBJ1-5
ASSVYGGQPQH
>-|TRBV5-1|TRBJ2-7
ASSLGALNEQY
>TRBD2|TRBV4-1|TRBJ2-3
ASSPESAGGPDTQY
>TRBD1|TRBV6-2/TRBV6-3|TRBJ2-7
ASSYDRGTYEQY
>-|TRBV6-2/TRBV6-3|TRBJ2-4
ASSYGGHYV
>-|TRBV7-2|TRBJ2-3
ASSSDPDPTDTQY
>-|TRBV6-2/TRBV6-3|TRBJ2-7
ASSYSSREQY
>TRBD2|TRBV20-1|TRBJ2-1
SARDLGLAGGPNGQF